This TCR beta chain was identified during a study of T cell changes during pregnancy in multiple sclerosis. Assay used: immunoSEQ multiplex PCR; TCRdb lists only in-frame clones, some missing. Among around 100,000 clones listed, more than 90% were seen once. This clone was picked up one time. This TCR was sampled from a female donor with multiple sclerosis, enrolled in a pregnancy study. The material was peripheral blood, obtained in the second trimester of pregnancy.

The CDR3 DNA reads TGTGCCAGCAGCCAATGGGGTAGCGGGAGAACGTCCTACGAGCAGTACTTC. It translates to CASSQWGSGRTSYEQYF. The gene calls are TRBV4-2 and TRBJ2-7; 9 nucleotides line up with TRBD2. Germline V gene sequence: CDR1 LGHNA, CDR2 YNFKEQ. The V gene end was trimmed by 2 bases and the J gene end by 1 base; junction bases not matched to a gene: 9. CDR3 size: 17 residues.